Detailed here is one T cell receptor (beta chain). Its recognized antigen is unknown. Per-base qualities were not stored, and no clone one base away is much larger. The data were obtained in a study of blood T cell repertoires in COVID-19 (dated by TCRdb to about 2020). About the full investigation: The collaborator samples originated in the United States, Italy and Spain and spanned the acute and convalescent phases of COVID-19. HLA class I and class II types, where available, came from metadata supplied by the sample provider rather than from assay-based typing. A de-identified subject ID, COVID-19 status, age in years and sex were almost always included in the sample metadata. The repertoires were made available in a free public database intended to serve as a resource for research on the immune response to SARS-CoV-2. Samples were obtained from the ongoing ImmuneRACE study (first 160 participants) and from 1,254 subjects provided by 6 global collaborators. The prospective study material was composed of cDNA or gDNA derived from T cells, B-cell-depleted T cells, or PBMCs. Subjects who had been exposed to COVID-19, were actively infected with it, or had recovered from it provided the deeply sampled blood TCRbeta repertoires that made up the dataset.

Each collaborating institution followed its own protocols to collect whole blood in K2EDTA tubes. Collaborator samples were shipped for TCRbeta analysis as frozen whole blood, isolated PBMCs, or DNA extracted from either sample type. V has 5 bases trimmed and J has 2 bases trimmed; junction bases matching no gene number 9. Reading the germline V gene gives CDR1 SGHVS and CDR2 FNYEAQ. CDR3 length: 15 amino acids, cysteine to phenylalanine. Just the 45-base CDR3 DNA is kept, in frame starting at base 1. TCRbeta CDR3 regions were amplified from genomic DNA using the immunoSEQ Assay, a bias-controlled multiplex PCR. Processing in the source paper ran as follows. Within the assay, amplification of reference gene primers was used to estimate how many nucleated cells each sample contained. To quantify the absolute abundance of each unique TCRbeta CDR3 rearrangement, sequence reads were collapsed and filtered. Productive Simpson clonality was computed per sample as the square root of Simpson's diversity index over productive rearrangements. TCRdb's version of the immuneACCESS table is confined to in-frame rearrangements and falls short of the full clone set. An unresolved V gene accounts for under half of the shortfall where checked; the remainder is of unknown origin. V and J calls plus clone size are reproduced from that table; the DNA served to infer D and trimming. The sample table holds about 60,000 clones, of which approximately 80% were seen once. Under 35% of the sample is held by the ten biggest clonotypes.

What the work shows at the level of the full study, not this receptor alone: The quantity of clinical and demographic metadata differed by source and by participant and was supplied without curation.

The source material was peripheral blood. The chain couples TRBV7-6 to TRBJ2-7; 7 junctional bases match TRBD2. The TCR was taken from a human donor in a cohort sampled during active COVID-19. The CDR3 here reads CASSNGTTSTYEQYF. The nucleotides are TGTGCCAGCAGCAACGGGACTACCTCTACCTACGAGCAGTACTTC.